Below, 24 T cell receptor beta chains from the same sample are listed, as sequenced in a study of tumor-infiltrating lymphocytes in primary liver carcinoma. The blood RNA (from unsorted whole blood) was obtained, and germline DNA was also extracted. cDNA specific to TCR beta was made from approximately 0.55 ug of total RNA, with a constant-region primer employed for priming. Three nested multiplex PCR rounds, a slightly modified ARM-PCR method, built the TCR beta libraries. Primers for the first two PCR rounds were TRBV1-TRBV30 forward primers and a C-beta reverse primer (roughly 10 cycles per round). TCRdb itself ran the multiplex PCR reads through MiXCR, one entry per CDR3 protein. Here the sample spans about 320,000 distinct CDR3 sequences, 55% to 65% being singletons. Input material: peripheral blood. Receptors originate from a man aged 35-49 years with primary liver carcinoma and hepatitis B virus infection.

Details on this clonotype: A much larger clone lies a single base off, so this may be a read error. The J gene is TRBJ1-5, the V gene TRBV10-3, with 8 bases lining up with TRBD1. Germline assignment: CDR1 ENHRY and CDR2 SYGVKD. V was clipped by 2 bases and J by 3 bases; unmatched bases: 9. CDR3 length: 17 residues. The CDR3 sequence: CAISEGTGGRANQPQHF. CDR3 DNA sequence: TGTGCCATCAGTGAGGGGACAGGTGGGAGGGCCAATCAGCCCCAGCATTTT.

Details on this clonotype: Since a much larger clone is just one base distant, this may be a read error. The V and J genes are TRBV29-1 and TRBJ2-7; TRBD1 might be the D (5 bases). The V and J ends lost 7 bases and 6 bases respectively, with 25 bases between them. This CDR3 is 15 amino acids long. Per the germline V gene, CDR1 is SQVTM and CDR2 is ANQGSEA. CDR3 sequence: CSDTKATALFGEQYF. For the CDR3, the DNA is TGCAGCGACACAAAGGCGACAGCCCTTTTTGGCGAGCAGTACTTC.

Comment on this clonotype: Likely a read error: the CDR3 ends without its conserved phenylalanine or tryptophan. This chain uses TRBV6-8 with TRBJ2-7; D gene ambiguous. V dropped 3 bases and J dropped 4 bases, with 16 bases sitting between them. Germline CDR1 MNHGY, CDR2 SAAAGT. The CDR3 spans 15 residues. The DNA of the CDR3 is TGTGCCAGCAGTTATCGTTCTGGGCAGACATACGAGCAGTACTTA. Its translation: CASSYRSGQTYEQYL.

This clonotype has a handful of counts. It may be a read error: a sequence one base away is much more abundant. This likely comes from a read error, as the CDR3 has no conserved phenylalanine or tryptophan at its end. The rearrangement uses TRBV29-1 and TRBJ2-2, with D uncertain. Germline assignment: CDR1 SQVTM and CDR2 ANQGSEA. CDR3 size: 11 residues. V was clipped by 5 bases and J by 3 bases, with 4 bases between them. For the CDR3, the DNA is TGCAGCGTTATGTACACCGGGGAGCTGTTTTCT. As protein: CSVMYTGELFS.

On this clonotype itself: The junction departs from the called germline gene at one end, perhaps through a read error. This chain links TRBV4-2 with TRBJ2-5; 7 bases are a match to TRBD2. CDR1 LGHNA and CDR2 YNFKEQ come from the germline V gene. The CDR3 loop spans 14 amino acids. CDR3 coding DNA: TGTGCCAACAGCCAAGATCGGGCGGGGGAGTCCCAGTACTTC. Translated: CANSQDRAGESQYF.

This clonotype was seen just once. The V and J genes are TRBV11-3 and TRBJ1-3; D not certain. Trimming pared 3 bases from V and 1 base from J, leaving 13 bases between. The CDR3 is made up of 16 amino acids. Germline V lookup: CDR1 SGHNT, CDR2 YENEEA. The CDR3, as DNA: TGTGCCAGCAGCTTCGGGGATCTGGGGTCTGGAAACACCATATATTTT. Translating gives CASSFGDLGSGNTIYF.

A word on this clonotype: The junction departs from the called germline gene at one end, perhaps through a read error. The chain employs TRBV11-1 and TRBJ2-7, with unresolved D. The CDR3 has 13 amino acids. Germline V gene lookup returns CDR1 SGHAT and CDR2 FQDESV (reference sequence). CDR3 DNA sequence: TGTGCCAGCAGGTTATCGCTCGGCTACGAGCAGTATTTC. Its protein is CASRLSLGYEQYF.

On this clonotype itself: At one end the junction does not follow the germline gene, possibly because of a read error. This chain links TRBV10-3 with TRBJ1-1; 9 bases align to TRBD1. The CDR3 covers 13 residues. CDR1 ENHRY and CDR2 SYGVKD come from the germline V gene. The DNA of the CDR3 is TGTACCATCAGCGGGACAGGGAACACTGAAGCTTTCTTC. This encodes CTISGTGNTEAFF.

This clonotype was found many times. The chain recombines TRBV6-2 or TRBV6-3 with TRBJ2-1, with TRBD1 identical over 9 bases. The CDR3 has 13 residues. Germline values: CDR1 MNHEY, CDR2 SVGEGT. V shed 10 bases, J shed 12 bases, and the junction held 13 bases outside the gene matches. The CDR3 coding sequence is TGTGCCACCGACCCCGGGACAGGGCGATCGCAGTTCTTC. Translation gives CATDPGTGRSQFF.

As regards this clonotype: The CDR3 end shows no conserved phenylalanine or tryptophan, and so a read error is likely. CDR3 protein: CASSYLGQGYEQYL. Written as DNA, the CDR3 is TGTGCCAGCAGCTATTTGGGACAGGGCTACGAACAGTACCTC. The chain joins TRBV11-1 to TRBJ2-7; TRBD1 aligns across 9 bases. This CDR3 is built from 14 residues. Germline CDR1 is SGHAT and CDR2 is FQDESV (reference sequence).

Note on this clonotype: A read error is possible here, since a much larger clone lies one base away. V is TRBV11-2 and J is TRBJ2-3; perhaps D is TRBD1 or TRBD2 (5 bases each). From germline, CDR1 is SGHAT and CDR2 FQNNGV. CDR3 size: 14 residues. V gave up 8 bases and J gave up 7 bases, with 19 bases separating them. The CDR3 spells CASCSSGRGNTQYF. As DNA, the CDR3 is TGTGCCAGCTGCTCTAGTGGCCGGGGCAATACGCAGTATTTT.

About this clonotype itself: A read error may be the cause here, since a much bigger clone is one base away. In this CDR3 the conserved last residue, phenylalanine or tryptophan, is missing, so a read error is likely. CDR3 sequence (DNA): TGCAGCGTCAGGGAATCCTATAATTCACCCCTCCACTCT. Translating gives CSVRESYNSPLHS. J is TRBJ1-6 and V is TRBV29-1; perhaps TRBD1 as D (5 bases). The germline gives CDR1 SQVTM, CDR2 ANQGSEA. V was pared by 6 bases and J by 1 base, with 7 bases between. The length of the CDR3 is 13 residues.

This clonotype was seen ten or more times. The chain has TRBV11-2 and TRBJ1-6, with TRBD1 matching over 7 bases. The CDR3 runs to 13 residues. CDR1 is SGHAT and CDR2 is FQNNGV in the germline V gene. Trimming cost V 3 bases and J 9 bases; bases outside gene matches: 2. The DNA of the CDR3 is TGTGCCAGCAGCTTGCCAGGGGGTTCACCCCTCCACTTT. This codes for CASSLPGGSPLHF.

As concerns this clonotype: One end of the junction does not line up with germline, which may come from a read error. The chain recombines TRBV4-1 with TRBJ1-5; TRBD1 might be the D (5 bases). The CDR3 runs to 17 residues. CDR1 and CDR2 (germline): MGHRA, YSYEKL. The CDR3: CASNQVATVASNQPQHF. CDR3 coding DNA: TGCGCCAGCAACCAAGTCGCGACAGTAGCGAGCAATCAGCCCCAGCATTTT.

This clonotype showed up just once. A clone one base away is much larger, so this may be a read error. J is TRBJ2-2 and V is TRBV10-3, with D perhaps given as TRBD1 or TRBD2 (5 bases each). The CDR3 is 13 amino acids. Germline loops: CDR1 ENHRY, CDR2 SYGVKD. CDR3 amino acids: CAITTDGAGVLFF. DNA for the CDR3: TGTGCCATCACTACGGACGGGGCCGGGGTGCTGTTTTTT.

This clonotype was detected only a few times. Given a much more abundant clone one base away, this may be a read error. This sequence joins TRBV10-3 and TRBJ1-2; D not resolved. This CDR3 has 16 amino acids. Germline V gives CDR1 ENHRY, CDR2 SYGVKD. In DNA, the CDR3 is TGTACCATCAGTGAGGTTTCGTCCCAGGAAGTCTATGGCTACACCTTC. Translating it yields CTISEVSSQEVYGYTF.

This sequence joins TRBV29-1 and TRBJ2-7; D ambiguous. Germline CDR1 reads SQVTM; CDR2 reads ANQGSEA. V lost 4 bases, J lost 10 bases, and 17 bases lay in between. The CDR3 is 12 residues long. The CDR3 is CSVVDASGEQYF. DNA of the CDR3: TGCAGCGTTGTGGACGCATCCGGCGAACAGTACTTC.

The genes are TRBV28 and TRBJ1-5; the D gene is possibly TRBD1 (6 bases). This CDR3 is 14 amino acids long. V was cut by 2 bases and J by 6 bases, with 11 bases left in between. Germline V lookup: CDR1 MDHEN, CDR2 SYDVKM. The DNA for the CDR3 is TGTGCCAGCAGTTTACACAGGGAAGGTCAGCCCCAGCATTTT. Its translation: CASSLHREGQPQHF. Supplemented by reference TRBV28 and TRBJ1-5, the full variable domain reads DVKVTQSSRYLVKRTGEKVFLECVQDMDHENMFWYRQDPGLGLRLIYFSYDVKMKEKGDIPEGYSVSREKKERFSLILESASTNQTSMYLCASSLHREGQPQHFGDGTRLSIL.

This clonotype has just a few counts. The CDR3 spells CASNGQGRIANTGELFF. The CDR3 bases are TGTGCCAGCAACGGACAGGGTCGGATCGCGAACACCGGGGAGCTGTTTTTT. The rearrangement links TRBV6-1 to TRBJ2-2; 8 positions match TRBD1. This CDR3 comprises 17 residues. Germline V gives CDR1 MNHNS, CDR2 SASEGT. Trimming cost V 7 bases and J 0 bases; bases outside gene matches: 10.

This sequence joins TRBV5-1 and TRBJ1-1; D not certain. CDR3 length equals 15 residues. The V and J ends lost 0 bases and 1 base respectively, with 10 bases between them. The germline V gene encodes CDR1 SGHRS and CDR2 YFSETQ. The CDR3 bases are TGCGCCAGCAGCTTGGACGTTGGCTCGAACACTGAAGCTTTCTTT. Translation gives CASSLDVGSNTEAFF.

Concerning this clonotype itself: This may be a read error: a much more frequent sequence differs by one nucleotide. As DNA, the CDR3 is TGTGTCAGCAGTCCCACAGGGGGCGGTTTCTCCGAGCAGTACTTC. Its translation: CVSSPTGGGFSEQYF. The J gene is TRBJ2-7, the V gene TRBV6-6, with TRBD1 identical over 9 bases. Germline-derived CDR1 and CDR2 are MNHNY and SVGAGI (reference sequence). This CDR3 comprises 15 residues.

Comment on this clonotype: A much larger clone differs from this one at a single base, so this may be a read error. The chain employs TRBV29-1 and TRBJ2-3; 9 bases are a match to TRBD2. CDR1 and CDR2 (germline): SQVTM, ANQGSEA. The CDR3 is 15 residues long. The ends lost 7 bases at V and 1 base at J; junction bases unmatched: 9. The CDR3 DNA follows: TGCAGCGCTACCTCGACTAGCGGCGGCACAGATACGCAGTATTTT. It translates to CSATSTSGGTDTQYF.

Notes on this clonotype: The junction and the germline gene differ at one end; a read error may be behind it. CDR3 sequence (DNA): TGTGCCAGTAGTGGATACAGGGATCCTACCTCTGGGGCCAACGTCCTGACTTTC. Translating gives CASSGYRDPTSGANVLTF. This sequence joins TRBV6-1 and TRBJ2-6, with a weak D call TRBD1 (6 bases). CDR3 size: 18 residues. Germline V gene lookup returns CDR1 MNHNS and CDR2 SASEGT.

V and J are TRBV19 and TRBJ2-7; tentatively, D is TRBD2 (6 bases). The V end was cut by 6 bases, the J end by 0 bases, with 15 bases between. CDR1 LNHDA and CDR2 SQIVND come from the germline V gene (reference sequence). The CDR3 contains 15 residues. The CDR3 here is CASRLRDSTSYEQYF. The CDR3, as DNA: TGTGCCAGTAGGCTCCGGGACTCTACCTCCTACGAGCAGTACTTC.